This T cell receptor (beta chain) was sequenced during a study of T cells after yellow fever vaccination. Using its own MiXCR run on the 5' RACE reads, TCRdb lists one record per CDR3 protein. The repertoire holds 230,000 or so distinct CDR3 sequences, with 6.7% as singletons. The CDR3 runs to 15 residues. The V and J ends lost 6 bases and 0 bases, in that order; junction bases with no gene match: 7. Study observations and caveats: There was a possibility that FACS-sorted repertoires contained abundant clonotypes contaminating from the bulk population.

This clonotype was recorded at least ten times. Its target is not known. The starting material was CD4+ T cells sorted from PBMCs, obtained on the day of the yellow fever booster vaccination. The TCR was taken from a man aged 25-45 years who received the YFV17D yellow fever vaccine. The J gene is TRBJ1-2, the V gene TRBV12-3 or TRBV12-4; 7 bases match TRBD1. CDR3 sequence reads: CASRATDRANYGYTF. In nucleotides, the CDR3 is TGTGCCAGCAGGGCAACAGACAGGGCTAACTATGGCTACACCTTC.